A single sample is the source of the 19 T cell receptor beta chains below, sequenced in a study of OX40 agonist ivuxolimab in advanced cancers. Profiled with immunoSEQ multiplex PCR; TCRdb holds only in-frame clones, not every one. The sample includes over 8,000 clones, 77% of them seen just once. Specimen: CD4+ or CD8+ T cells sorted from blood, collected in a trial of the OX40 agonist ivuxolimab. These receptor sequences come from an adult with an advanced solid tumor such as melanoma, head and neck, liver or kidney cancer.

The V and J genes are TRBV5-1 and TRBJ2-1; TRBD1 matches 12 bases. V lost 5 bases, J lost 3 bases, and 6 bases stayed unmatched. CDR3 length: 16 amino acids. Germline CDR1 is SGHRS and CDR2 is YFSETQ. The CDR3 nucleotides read TGCGCCAGCAGTCCCGGGACAGGGGGCGGCTACAATGAGCAGTTCTTC. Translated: CASSPGTGGGYNEQFF.

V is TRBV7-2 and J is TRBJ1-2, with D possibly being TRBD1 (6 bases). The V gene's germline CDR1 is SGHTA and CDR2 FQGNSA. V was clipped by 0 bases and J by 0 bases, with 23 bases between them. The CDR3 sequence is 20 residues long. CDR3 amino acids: CASSLAPAGIQGGPNYGYTF. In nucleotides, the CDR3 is TGTGCCAGCAGCTTAGCCCCAGCTGGGATACAGGGAGGGCCTAACTATGGCTACACCTTC.

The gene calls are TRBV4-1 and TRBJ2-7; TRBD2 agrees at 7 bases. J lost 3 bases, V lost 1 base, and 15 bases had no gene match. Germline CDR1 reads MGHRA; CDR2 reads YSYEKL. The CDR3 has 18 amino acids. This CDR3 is CASSQGPGTTDFRYEQYF. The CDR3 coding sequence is TGCGCCAGCAGCCAAGGTCCCGGGACTACCGACTTTCGCTACGAGCAGTACTTC.

CDR3 sequence (DNA): TGTGCCAGCAGCCCAATTGATACACCATATCAGCCCCAGCATTTT. Translated: CASSPIDTPYQPQHF. The chain combines TRBV2 with TRBJ1-5; D remains ambiguous. The CDR3 has 15 residues. Trimming cost V 6 bases and J 5 bases, with 17 bases left between them. Germline V lookup: CDR1 SNHLY, CDR2 FYNNEI.

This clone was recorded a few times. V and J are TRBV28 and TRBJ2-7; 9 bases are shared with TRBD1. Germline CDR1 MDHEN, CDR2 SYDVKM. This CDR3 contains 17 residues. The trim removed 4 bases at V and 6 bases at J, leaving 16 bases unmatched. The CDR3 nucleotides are TGTGCCAGCAGTTCGACGGCGGGACAGGGTCGCAGAGGCGAGCAGTACTTC. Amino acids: CASSSTAGQGRRGEQYF.

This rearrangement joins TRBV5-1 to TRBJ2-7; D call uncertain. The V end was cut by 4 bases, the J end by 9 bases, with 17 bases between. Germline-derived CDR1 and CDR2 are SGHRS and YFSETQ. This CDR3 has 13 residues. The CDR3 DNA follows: TGCGCCAGCAGCCCAAAGGCCCCTCGGGCGCAGTACTTC. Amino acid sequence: CASSPKAPRAQYF.

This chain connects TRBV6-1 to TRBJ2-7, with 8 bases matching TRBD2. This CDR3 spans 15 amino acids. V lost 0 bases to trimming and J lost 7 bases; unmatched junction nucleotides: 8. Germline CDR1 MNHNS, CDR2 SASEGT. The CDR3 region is CASSEALAGGREQYF. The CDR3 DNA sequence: TGTGCCAGCAGTGAAGCGCTGGCGGGGGGAAGAGAGCAGTACTTC.

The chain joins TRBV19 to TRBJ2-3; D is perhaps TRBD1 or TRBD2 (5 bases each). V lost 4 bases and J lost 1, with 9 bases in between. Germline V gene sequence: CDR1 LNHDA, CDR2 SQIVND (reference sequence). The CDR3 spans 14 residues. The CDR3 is CASSRGSGTDTQYF. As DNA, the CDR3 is TGTGCCAGTAGTAGGGGGAGCGGCACAGATACGCAGTATTTT.

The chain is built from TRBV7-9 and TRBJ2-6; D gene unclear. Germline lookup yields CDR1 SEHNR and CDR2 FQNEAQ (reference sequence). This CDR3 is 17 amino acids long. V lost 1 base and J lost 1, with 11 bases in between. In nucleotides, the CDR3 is TGTGCCAGCAGCTTAGACGGCGGTCGGTCTGGGGCCAACGTCCTGACTTTC. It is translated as CASSLDGGRSGANVLTF.

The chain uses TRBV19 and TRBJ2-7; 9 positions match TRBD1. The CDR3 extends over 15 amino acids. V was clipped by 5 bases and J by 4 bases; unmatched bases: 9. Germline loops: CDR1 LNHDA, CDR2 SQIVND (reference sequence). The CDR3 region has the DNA TGTGCCAGTAGTGATCCGGGACAGGGATTGTACGAGCAGTACTTC. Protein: CASSDPGQGLYEQYF. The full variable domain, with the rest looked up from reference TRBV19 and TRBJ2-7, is DGGITQSPKYLFRKEGQNVTLSCEQNLNHDAMYWYRQDPGQGLRLIYYSQIVNDFQKGDIAEGYSVSREKKESFPLTVTSAQKNPTAFYLCASSDPGQGLYEQYFGPGTRLTVT.

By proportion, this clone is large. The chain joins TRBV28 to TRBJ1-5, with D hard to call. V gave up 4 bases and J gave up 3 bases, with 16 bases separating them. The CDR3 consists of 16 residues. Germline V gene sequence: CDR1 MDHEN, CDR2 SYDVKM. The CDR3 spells CASSSFITTDNQPQHF. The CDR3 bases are TGTGCCAGCAGTTCCTTCATTACCACGGACAATCAGCCCCAGCATTTT.

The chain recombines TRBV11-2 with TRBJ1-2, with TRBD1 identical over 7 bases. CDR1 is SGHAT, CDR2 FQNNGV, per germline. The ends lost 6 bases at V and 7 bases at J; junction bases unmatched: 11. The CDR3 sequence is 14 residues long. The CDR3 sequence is CASRDLRQGGGYTF. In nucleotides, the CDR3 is TGTGCCAGCAGGGACCTGAGACAGGGCGGTGGCTACACCTTC.

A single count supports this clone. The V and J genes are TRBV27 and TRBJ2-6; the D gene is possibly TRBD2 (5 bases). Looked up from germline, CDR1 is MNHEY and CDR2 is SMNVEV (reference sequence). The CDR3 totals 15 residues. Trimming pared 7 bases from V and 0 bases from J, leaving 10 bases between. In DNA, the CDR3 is TGTGCCAGCACCCGACGGGACTCTGGGGCCAACGTCCTGACTTTC. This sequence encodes CASTRRDSGANVLTF.

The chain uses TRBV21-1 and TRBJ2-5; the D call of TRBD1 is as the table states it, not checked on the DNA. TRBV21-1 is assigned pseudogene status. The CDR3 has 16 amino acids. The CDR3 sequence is CASSKEEGTGVETQYF. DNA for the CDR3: TGTGCCAGCAGCAAAGAGGAAGGGACAGGGGTAGAGACCCAGTACTTC.

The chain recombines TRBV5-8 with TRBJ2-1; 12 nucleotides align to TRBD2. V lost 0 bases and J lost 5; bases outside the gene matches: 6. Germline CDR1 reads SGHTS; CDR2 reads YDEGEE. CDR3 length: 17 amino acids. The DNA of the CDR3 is TGTGCCAGCAGCTTGGGGACTAGCGGGATAACGGACAATGAGCAGTTCTTC. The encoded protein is CASSLGTSGITDNEQFF. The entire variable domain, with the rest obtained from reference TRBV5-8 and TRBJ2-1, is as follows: EAGVTQSPTHLIKTRGQQATLRCSPISGHTSVYWYQQALGLGLQFLLWYDEGEERNRGNFPPRFSGRQFPNYSSELNVNALELEDSALYLCASSLGTSGITDNEQFFGPGTRLTVL.

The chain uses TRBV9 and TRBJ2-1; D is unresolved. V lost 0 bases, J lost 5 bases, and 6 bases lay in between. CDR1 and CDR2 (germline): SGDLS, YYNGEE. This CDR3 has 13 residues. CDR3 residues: CASSVVPDNEQFF. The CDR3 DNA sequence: TGTGCCAGCAGCGTAGTTCCGGACAATGAGCAGTTCTTC.

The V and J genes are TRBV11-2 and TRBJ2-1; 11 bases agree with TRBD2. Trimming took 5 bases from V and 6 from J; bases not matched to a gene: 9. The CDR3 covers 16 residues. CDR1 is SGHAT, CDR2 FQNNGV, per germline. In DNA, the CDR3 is TGTGCCAGCAGCGAGTTACGGACTAGCGGGCTCAATGAGCAGTTCTTC. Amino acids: CASSELRTSGLNEQFF.

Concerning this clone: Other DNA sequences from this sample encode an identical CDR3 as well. CDR3 sequence: CAWSLLPYRGARGYTF. The CDR3, as DNA: TGTGCCTGGAGTCTTCTTCCTTACAGGGGGGCGCGGGGCTACACCTTC. The chain joins TRBV30 to TRBJ1-2; TRBD1 agrees at 8 bases. The CDR3 is made up of 16 amino acids. In germline, CDR1 is GTSNPN, CDR2 SVGIG (reference sequence). V lost 2 bases, J lost 8 bases, and 16 bases stayed unmatched. The full variable domain, with the rest looked up from reference TRBV30 and TRBJ1-2, is SQTIHQWPATLVQPVGSPLSLECTVEGTSNPNLYWYRQAAGRGLQLLFYSVGIGQISSEVPQNLSASRPQDRQFILSSKKLLLSDSGFYLCAWSLLPYRGARGYTFGSGTRLTVV.

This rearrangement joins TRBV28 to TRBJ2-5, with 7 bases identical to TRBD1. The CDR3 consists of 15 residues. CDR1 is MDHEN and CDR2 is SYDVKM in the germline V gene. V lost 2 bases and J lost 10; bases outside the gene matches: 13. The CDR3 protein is CASSLEGTAGRIQYF. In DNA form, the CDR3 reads TGTGCCAGCAGTTTAGAGGGGACAGCCGGTAGGATCCAGTACTTC.